The present T cell receptor (beta chain) was sequenced within a study of beta chain features in type 1 diabetes. As for the study in general: Examined across all samples were roughly 110,000,000 sorted cells.

Study findings and constraints: Individuals with type 1 diabetes displayed fewer insertions and more deletions at VDJ junctions.

Expressed TCRB transcripts were sequenced because the isolated RNA had all been reverse transcribed beforehand. Assay: immunoSEQ multiplex PCR; the TCRdb copy retains only in-frame clones and omits some. The data contain about 140,000 clones, 6.9% of them singletons. The CDR3 runs to 15 residues. Deletions cut 0 bases from V and 2 bases from J, with 11 bases between. CDR1 and CDR2 (germline): KGHSH, LQKENI. Concerning this clone: Its specificity is not known.

Sequencing was carried out using central memory CD4+ T cells from blood. The chain combines TRBV18 with TRBJ2-7; maybe TRBD2 (5 bases). The receptor comes from a woman aged 25-40 years in good health. CDR3 region: CASSPPRVGAYEQYF. CDR3 DNA: TGTGCCAGCTCACCACCGCGGGTGGGAGCCTACGAGCAGTACTTC.